This TCR beta chain comes out of a study of metastatic and nonmetastatic thyroid tumors (TCRdb year 2020). At the level of the whole study: The researchers compared repertoires between peripheral blood samples and tumor or nodule tissue samples from patients with malignant or benign thyroid disease. The research as a whole found: In both blood and tumor samples, malignant tumors were reported to have significantly higher TCR beta diversity than benign nodules.

With regard to this clone: The antigen it binds to is not known. No quality values exist for individual bases; no much larger clone is one base distant.

Preparation of the library involved PCR. Sequencing used an Illumina HiSeq 4000. The TCR beta-chain CDR3 region of each patient was profiled by high-throughput sequencing. Turning to the authors' computational methods: The researchers built a classifier to tell apart papillary thyroid cancer patients with distant metastasis, based on CDR3 differences among clinicopathological groups. The Shannon index was used to measure repertoire diversity, and the Morisita-Horn index was used to measure how similar tumor and blood repertoires were. Using fastp at Q25 and MiXCR, TCRdb reprocessed the public reads and kept productive beta chains. None of the V and J calls come from the authors' own analysis; TCRdb made them. The sample has roughly 6,600 clones on record, around 32% of them singletons. Jointly, the top ten make up approximately 13% of the sample. No patient had received any treatment before thyroid surgery. Using T-cell receptor beta sequencing, the researchers looked back retrospectively at clinical samples from patients, gathered between about 2012 and 2018.

Source material: adjacent normal tissue. This clonotype was obtained from a female donor with papillary thyroid cancer or a benign thyroid nodule (not recorded which). Some clones in this sample may be carry-over from other donors' samples.

The bases read TGTGCCAGCAGGGGAGGGGGCCTAAATCAGCCCCAGCATTTT. Translated, it gives CASRGGGLNQPQHF. The chain is made from TRBV28 and TRBJ1-5; a stretch of 7 junction bases matches TRBD1. The CDR3 spans 14 residues, from the cysteine through the phenylalanine. Kept here is only the CDR3 DNA, which spans 42 bases and is read in frame from base 1. Clipping removes 6 bases from V and 4 bases from J, with 6 as the unmatched junction base count. The germline V gene specifies MDHEN as CDR1 and SYDVKM as CDR2.